Shown below are 11 T cell receptor beta chains from a single sample sequenced in a study of shared clonotypes between healthy human individuals (dated by TCRdb to the early 2020s). The protocol used for the library was the immunoSEQ multiplex PCR assay. TCRdb holds this immuneACCESS table with in-frame rearrangements only. Some clones are missing; in checked studies, unresolved V genes explain under half, and the rest has no known cause. The sample yields hundreds of thousands of clones; approximately 92% were counted once. The leading ten clones occupy around 24% of the sample. CD8 naive samples were CD45RO-negative cells positively selected for CCR7, giving a CD45RA+CCR7+ population that excluded TemRA cells. The sequencing sample was made of naive CD8+ T cells sorted from blood. This sample's cell subset or site label indicates: CD45RA+CCR7+. These receptors all come from a man younger than 40 in good health.

The chain couples TRBV7-9 to TRBJ1-4; D might be TRBD1 (6 bases). This CDR3 region has 16 residues. V shed 1 base and J shed 3 bases, with 12 bases lying between them. Germline V gene sequence: CDR1 SEHNR, CDR2 FQNEAQ (reference sequence). This chain's CDR3 is CASSLGPQGSNEKLFF. DNA of the CDR3: TGTGCCAGCAGCTTAGGACCACAGGGATCTAATGAAAAACTGTTTTTT.

The rearrangement joins TRBV7-9 to TRBJ1-5, with D maybe TRBD1 (5 bases). The V and J ends lost 3 bases and 2 bases respectively, with 11 bases between them. The CDR3 is 15 residues long. CDR1 SEHNR and CDR2 FQNEAQ come from the germline V gene (reference sequence). CDR3 in DNA: TGTGCCAGCAGCTTGCGCAGGGCTGGCAATCAGCCCCAGCATTTT. As protein: CASSLRRAGNQPQHF.

Details on this clone: One end of the junction does not line up with germline, which may come from a read error. The chain employs TRBV10-3 and TRBJ1-1; a possible D gene is TRBD1 (5 bases). Germline CDR1 is ENHRY and CDR2 is SYGVKD. This CDR3 comprises 14 residues. CDR3 region: CATSEQGANTEAFF. The CDR3 DNA is TGTGCCACCAGTGAGCAGGGAGCGAACACTGAAGCTTTCTTT.

The chain joins TRBV6-5 to TRBJ2-1; 8 positions match TRBD1. This CDR3 is 16 amino acids long. V lost 0 bases and J lost 4; bases outside the gene matches: 5. From germline, CDR1 is MNHEY and CDR2 SVGAGI. The CDR3 sequence: CASSYSTGAAYNEQFF. CDR3 nucleotides: TGTGCCAGCAGTTACTCGACAGGGGCCGCTTACAATGAGCAGTTCTTC.

This clone came up once. The chain recombines TRBV29-1 with TRBJ2-7, with 7 bases identical to TRBD1. The CDR3 has 12 residues. V dropped 6 bases and J dropped 4; count of bases not matched to a gene: 6. Per germline, CDR1 SQVTM and CDR2 ANQGSEA. The CDR3 spells CSVYGQEYEQYF. CDR3 bases: TGCAGCGTATATGGACAGGAGTACGAGCAGTACTTC.

The gene calls are TRBV27 and TRBJ2-1, with D perhaps matching TRBD1 (6 bases). Germline V lookup: CDR1 MNHEY, CDR2 SMNVEV (reference sequence). This CDR3 has 14 residues. Trimming took off 2 bases at V and 6 bases at J, with 11 bases between the two ends. For the CDR3, the DNA is TGTGCCAGCAGTTTAACAGGGACCGGCAATGAGCAGTTCTTC. Translation gives CASSLTGTGNEQFF.

The chain couples TRBV7-9 to TRBJ2-6; no firm D call. The V end was cut by 7 bases, the J end by 4 bases, with 11 bases between. Germline V gene sequence: CDR1 SEHNR, CDR2 FQNEAQ (reference sequence). The CDR3 is 14 amino acids. This CDR3 reads CASTPAIGANVLTF. The CDR3 DNA reads as TGTGCCAGCACCCCTGCGATCGGGGCCAACGTCCTGACTTTC.

The chain has TRBV5-6 and TRBJ1-2, with a weak D call TRBD1 (5 bases). Germline V gene lookup returns CDR1 SGHDT and CDR2 YYEEEE. The CDR3 contains 14 residues. V lost 3 bases and J lost 3, with 12 bases in between. CDR3 sequence: CASSSWGGHYGYTF. The CDR3 coding sequence is TGTGCCAGCAGCTCTTGGGGGGGACACTATGGCTACACCTTC.

The gene calls are TRBV18 and TRBJ2-5; no reliable D call. Trimming left V 1 base short and J 4 bases short, with 19 bases between. This CDR3 has 17 residues. Germline V gene lookup returns CDR1 KGHSH and CDR2 LQKENI. The CDR3 region has the DNA TGTGCCAGCTCACCACTGGGTACACGGCAAGGGCCAGAGACCCAGTACTTC. As protein: CASSPLGTRQGPETQYF.

The V call is TRBV19, the J call TRBJ1-1; possible D gene TRBD1, 5 bases. V was pared by 3 bases and J by 0 bases, with 14 bases between. Germline loops: CDR1 LNHDA, CDR2 SQIVND (reference sequence). CDR3 length: 16 amino acids. CDR3 amino acids: CASSIPYRGLNTEAFF. The CDR3 DNA follows: TGTGCCAGTAGTATCCCCTATAGGGGTTTGAACACTGAAGCTTTCTTT.

The V and J genes are TRBV5-1 and TRBJ2-7, with D perhaps matching TRBD1 or TRBD2 (7 bases each). Trimming stripped 0 bases from V and 6 bases from J, with 13 bases between. The germline V gene has CDR1 SGHRS and CDR2 YFSETQ. This CDR3 is 14 amino acids long. CDR3 DNA sequence: TGCGCCAGCAGCTTGGGACAGGGAGGGCTCGAGCAGTACTTC. Translated, it gives CASSLGQGGLEQYF.